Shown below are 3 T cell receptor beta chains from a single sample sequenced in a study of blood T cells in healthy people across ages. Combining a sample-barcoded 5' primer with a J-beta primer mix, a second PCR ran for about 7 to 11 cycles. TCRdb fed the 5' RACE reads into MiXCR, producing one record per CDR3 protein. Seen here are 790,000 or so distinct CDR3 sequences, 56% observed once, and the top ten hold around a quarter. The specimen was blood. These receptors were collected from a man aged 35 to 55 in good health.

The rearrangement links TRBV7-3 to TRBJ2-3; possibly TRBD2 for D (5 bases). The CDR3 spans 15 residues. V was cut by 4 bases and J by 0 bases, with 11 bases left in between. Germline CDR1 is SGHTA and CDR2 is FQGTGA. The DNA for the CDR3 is TGTGCCAGCAGCTCCCTTACTAGTAGCACAGATACGCAGTATTTT. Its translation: CASSSLTSSTDTQYF.

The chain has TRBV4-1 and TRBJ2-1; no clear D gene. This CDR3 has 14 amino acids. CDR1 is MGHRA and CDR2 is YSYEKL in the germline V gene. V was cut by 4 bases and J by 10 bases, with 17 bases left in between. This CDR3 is CASSPNDGPHEQFF. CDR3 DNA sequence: TGCGCCAGCAGCCCAAACGACGGACCGCACGAGCAGTTCTTC.

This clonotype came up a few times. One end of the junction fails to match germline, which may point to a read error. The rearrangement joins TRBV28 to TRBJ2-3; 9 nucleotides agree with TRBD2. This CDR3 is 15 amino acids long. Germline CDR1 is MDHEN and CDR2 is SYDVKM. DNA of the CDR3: TGTGCCAGCACTTTAGCGGGAGAAAAGACAGATACGCAGTATTTT. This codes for CASTLAGEKTDTQYF.